This T cell receptor beta chain emerged from a study of T cell repertoires in cytomegalovirus infection. Looking at the study overall: Well-studied HLA-B-restricted CMV epitopes were used in the study alongside recently identified HLA-C-restricted ones. Public TCR beta signature analysis indicated the presence of both CMV infection and matching HLA type. General study findings and limits: CMV-specific TCR beta clonotypes restricted by HLA-C were the ones dominating the ex vivo response.

TCRdb re-derived calls from the reads in MiXCR, one entry per CDR3 protein. The sample gives approximately 910,000 distinct CDR3 sequences, around 32% of which show up once; around 15% is in the top ten. The CDR3 extends over 15 amino acids. Germline CDR1 and CDR2: SEHNR and FQNEAQ (reference sequence). The J segment lost 9 bases and the V segment lost 1 base, leaving 6 bases of the junction unmatched. As concerns this clonotype: Its antigen is not known. The conserved final phenylalanine or tryptophan is absent from the CDR3, which likely points to a read error.

The TCR sequence derives from a human donor in good health (CMV status not recorded). Some clones in this sample may be carry-over from other donors' samples. V and J are TRBV7-9 and TRBJ2-1; 10 bases align to TRBD1. The starting material was cultured CD8+ T cells from PBMCs, obtained from culture after CMV antigen stimulation. CDR3 region: CASSLGDRGHGEQFL. The CDR3 bases are TGTGCCAGCAGCTTAGGCGACAGGGGGCACGGTGAGCAGTTCCTC.